Below are 28 T cell receptor beta chains sequenced from a single sample in a study of cytomegalovirus exposure and HLA in healthy donors. PCR was performed using 60 Vbeta and 13 Jbeta primers. Sequencing used immunoSEQ multiplex PCR; TCRdb keeps in-frame clones, though not all of them. This sample has 150,000 to 200,000 clones, with 84% found just once. Sequences were obtained from PBMCs. These receptors were taken from a man in his fifties in good health and CMV-seropositive.

A word on this clone: The junction departs from germline at one end; a sequencing error may be responsible. This chain links TRBV4-1 with TRBJ2-6; 7 bases are a match to TRBD2. Germline V lookup: CDR1 MGHRA, CDR2 YSYEKL. This CDR3 contains 19 residues. For the CDR3, the DNA is TGCGCCAGCAGGCAAGGTGCGGGGGTAGGGGTCTCTGGGGCCAACGTCCTGACTTTC. Its protein is CASRQGAGVGVSGANVLTF.

The genes are TRBV27 and TRBJ1-5; D gene ambiguous. V lost 7 bases to trimming and J lost 7 bases, with 17 bases between them. The CDR3 has 14 amino acids. CDR1 and CDR2 from the germline V gene are MNHEY and SMNVEV (reference sequence). CDR3 region: CASNGPPIKQPQHF. In DNA form, the CDR3 reads TGTGCCAGCAATGGGCCGCCGATCAAGCAGCCCCAGCATTTT.

The chain carries TRBV7-8 and TRBJ1-4, with 9 nucleotides matching TRBD1. The V and J ends lost 3 bases and 1 base, in that order; junction bases with no gene match: 0. Germline CDR1 SGHVS, CDR2 FQNEAQ. The CDR3 consists of 15 residues. In DNA form, the CDR3 reads TGTGCCAGCAGCTTGACAGGGGGAACTAATGAAAAACTGTTTTTT. It encodes CASSLTGGTNEKLFF.

The chain joins TRBV5-1 to TRBJ1-2; TRBD1 might be the D (6 bases). The CDR3 is 16 amino acids. Looked up from germline, CDR1 is SGHRS and CDR2 is YFSETQ. Trimming took 5 bases from V and 9 from J, leaving 26 bases between them. In DNA, the CDR3 is TGCGCCAGCAGAACACAACCCGGGACAACCTCTTTGAGCTACACCTTC. Protein product: CASRTQPGTTSLSYTF.

This clone has just one count. Distinct nucleotide sequences in the sample also encode this CDR3. V and J are TRBV25-1 and TRBJ2-1, with D uncertain. Looked up from germline, CDR1 is MGHDK and CDR2 is SYGVNS. This CDR3 has 15 residues. Trimming pared 4 bases from V and 5 bases from J, leaving 15 bases between. CDR3 protein: CASSGWSSQNNEQFF. In DNA form, the CDR3 reads TGTGCCAGCAGTGGCTGGTCCTCACAAAACAATGAGCAGTTCTTC.

The gene calls are TRBV5-4 and TRBJ2-3; TRBD2 aligns across 8 bases. V lost 4 bases, J lost 2 bases, and 9 bases stayed unmatched. Germline assignment: CDR1 SGHNT and CDR2 YYREEE (reference sequence). The CDR3 runs 16 residues. Written as DNA, the CDR3 is TGTGCCAGCAGCCGGATAGCGGGGAGCTTCACAGATACGCAGTATTTT. It translates to CASSRIAGSFTDTQYF.

The chain couples TRBV10-3 to TRBJ1-1; D is possibly TRBD1 (6 bases). The CDR3 runs 16 residues. Germline V gene sequence: CDR1 ENHRY, CDR2 SYGVKD. Trimming shortened V by 2 bases and J by 5 bases, and 18 bases separated the two germline ends. This CDR3 reads CAISEDSTGKVTEAFF. CDR3 sequence (DNA): TGTGCCATCAGTGAGGATTCCACAGGGAAAGTAACTGAAGCTTTCTTT.

This sequence joins TRBV2 and TRBJ1-1, with unresolved D. CDR1 and CDR2 from the germline V gene are SNHLY and FYNNEI. V was shortened by 2 bases and J by 1 base, with 2 bases between the two germline ends. This CDR3 has 12 amino acids. CDR3 bases: TGTGCCAGCAGTGAACGGAACACTGAAGCTTTCTTT. Amino acid sequence: CASSERNTEAFF.

V and J are TRBV27 and TRBJ1-6, with 11 bases matching TRBD1. V trimming: 6 bases; J trimming: 7 bases; junction bases outside the gene matches: 14. The CDR3 consists of 18 residues. CDR1 MNHEY and CDR2 SMNVEV come from the germline V gene (reference sequence). CDR3: CASSLGAGQGAPNSPLHF. The CDR3 DNA sequence: TGTGCCAGCAGCCTTGGAGCCGGACAGGGGGCCCCAAATTCACCCCTCCACTTT.

In regard to this clone: A junction boundary mismatches the germline segment, possibly from a read error. V is TRBV10-1 and J is TRBJ1-2, with 10 bases lining up with TRBD1. The germline gives CDR1 WNHNN, CDR2 SYGVQD (reference sequence). This CDR3 is 13 amino acids long. For the CDR3, the DNA is TGCGCCAGCATTGAGGGACAGGGGAATGGCTACACCTTC. This codes for CASIEGQGNGYTF.

This sequence joins TRBV5-1 and TRBJ2-2; 9 bases are shared with TRBD2. The CDR3 covers 13 residues. Germline CDR1 reads SGHRS; CDR2 reads YFSETQ. J lost 10 bases, V lost 5 bases, and 6 bases had no gene match. CDR3 region: CASSFSGSEELFF. CDR3 DNA: TGCGCCAGCAGTTTTAGCGGGAGCGAGGAGCTGTTTTTT.

The chain joins TRBV7-8 to TRBJ1-1, with no clear D. V was shortened by 2 bases and J by 1 base, with 14 bases between the two germline ends. The CDR3 consists of 16 residues. CDR1 and CDR2 from the germline V gene are SGHVS and FQNEAQ. In nucleotides, the CDR3 is TGTGCCAGCAGCTTAAGCGTCGGTTCGAAGAACACTGAAGCTTTCTTT. Its translation is CASSLSVGSKNTEAFF. The full variable domain, with the rest looked up from reference TRBV7-8 and TRBJ1-1, is GAGVSQSPRYKVAKRGQDVALRCDPISGHVSLFWYQQALGQGPEFLTYFQNEAQLDKSGLPSDRFFAERPEGSVSTLKIQRTQQEDSAVYLCASSLSVGSKNTEAFFGQGTRLTVV.

The chain joins TRBV6-5 to TRBJ1-5; D call uncertain. The CDR3 totals 15 residues. CDR1 MNHEY and CDR2 SVGAGI come from the germline V gene. V lost 7 bases to trimming and J lost 4 bases, with 17 bases between them. DNA for the CDR3: TGTGCCAGCAAGCTAACCGCAGGAGGGAATCAGCCCCAGCATTTT. Amino acid sequence: CASKLTAGGNQPQHF.

The chain is built from TRBV19 and TRBJ1-1; 8 bases agree with TRBD1. This CDR3 region has 15 residues. The junction had 6 bases not matched to a gene; V was cut back by 5 bases and J by 1 base. Germline-derived CDR1 and CDR2 are LNHDA and SQIVND (reference sequence). CDR3 DNA sequence: TGTGCCAGTAGTGGCCACAGGGGGAGGAACACTGAAGCTTTCTTT. Translation: CASSGHRGRNTEAFF.

V gene TRBV7-9 combines with J gene TRBJ2-1; TRBD2 might be the D (7 bases). The germline V gene encodes CDR1 SEHNR and CDR2 FQNEAQ (reference sequence). The length of the CDR3 is 15 residues. The V and J ends lost 5 bases and 5 bases respectively, with 16 bases between them. The CDR3 protein is CASSRVGGLDNEQFF. CDR3 nucleotides: TGTGCCAGCAGCAGGGTGGGGGGGCTTGACAATGAGCAGTTCTTC.

On this clone: The junction differs from germline at one of its ends, possibly a read error. V and J are TRBV27 and TRBJ2-5; possible D gene TRBD2, 5 bases. The CDR3 sequence is 14 residues long. CDR1 is MNHEY and CDR2 is SMNVEV in the germline V gene (reference sequence). The CDR3 DNA reads as TGTGCCAGCAATTTATCGAGGGCAGTGGAGACCCAGTACTTC. This codes for CASNLSRAVETQYF.

The chain is built from TRBV7-3 and TRBJ2-1, with 10 bases identical to TRBD1. There are 16 residues in the CDR3. Germline CDR1 SGHTA, CDR2 FQGTGA. V dropped 5 bases and J dropped 2; count of bases not matched to a gene: 6. The CDR3 reads CASSPRTGGTYNEQFF. The DNA for the CDR3 is TGTGCCAGCAGCCCTCGGACAGGGGGGACCTACAATGAGCAGTTCTTC.

V usage is TRBV21-1 and J usage is TRBJ2-2; TRBD1, the table's D call, was not compared with the DNA. TRBV21-1 is a pseudogene locus. The CDR3 consists of 17 residues. The CDR3 bases are TGTGCCAGCAGCAAAGTACGAGGACAGGTAAACACCGGGGAGCTGTTTTTT. As protein: CASSKVRGQVNTGELFF.

V usage is TRBV6-1 and J usage is TRBJ2-5, with a tentative D call TRBD2 (5 bases). Germline V gene data show CDR1 as MNHNS and CDR2 as SASEGT. The germline V and J ends were trimmed by 4 bases and 1 base, with 10 bases remaining between them. This CDR3 region has 14 residues. This CDR3 reads CASSVSAGQETQYF. The CDR3 DNA follows: TGTGCCAGCAGTGTATCGGCGGGCCAAGAGACCCAGTACTTC.

The rearrangement links TRBV19 to TRBJ1-1; the match to TRBD1 covers 7 bases. V lost 9 bases to trimming and J lost 0 bases; unmatched junction nucleotides: 4. CDR1 is LNHDA, CDR2 SQIVND, per germline (reference sequence). The CDR3 covers 13 residues. CDR3 sequence: CASAGQLNTEAFF. The CDR3 DNA sequence: TGTGCCAGCGCGGGACAGCTGAACACTGAAGCTTTCTTT. Based on the CDR3 plus reference TRBV19 and TRBJ1-1, the full variable domain is DGGITQSPKYLFRKEGQNVTLSCEQNLNHDAMYWYRQDPGQGLRLIYYSQIVNDFQKGDIAEGYSVSREKKESFPLTVTSAQKNPTAFYLCASAGQLNTEAFFGQGTRLTVV.

The chain joins TRBV29-1 to TRBJ1-5; the match to TRBD1 covers 9 bases. CDR1 is SQVTM, CDR2 ANQGSEA, per germline. This CDR3 has 14 residues. After removal of 0 bases from V and 7 bases from J, the junction contained 4 bases not matched to a gene. DNA for the CDR3: TGCAGCGTTGAAGAAGGGACAGGGAGACAGCCCCAGCATTTT. It yields the protein CSVEEGTGRQPQHF.

The chain is built from TRBV13 and TRBJ2-3; D uncertain. V shed 1 base and J shed 5 bases, with 4 bases lying between them. Germline CDR1 is PRHDT and CDR2 is FYEKMQ (reference sequence). This CDR3 spans 12 amino acids. This CDR3 is CASSLAKDTQYF. CDR3 bases: TGTGCCAGCAGCTTAGCTAAAGATACGCAGTATTTT. Variable domain in full (rest from reference TRBV13 and TRBJ2-3): AAGVIQSPRHLIKEKRETATLKCYPIPRHDTVYWYQQGPGQDPQFLISFYEKMQSDKGSIPDRFSAQQFSDYHSELNMSSLELGDSALYFCASSLAKDTQYFGPGTRLTVL.

This chain links TRBV6-5 with TRBJ2-5; 10 nucleotides line up with TRBD2. CDR1 and CDR2 from the germline V gene are MNHEY and SVGAGI. Trimming took 7 bases from V and 4 from J; bases not matched to a gene: 3. The CDR3 runs 13 residues. The CDR3 DNA follows: TGTGCCAGCAAGGCTAGCGGGAGAGAGACCCAGTACTTC. Translating gives CASKASGRETQYF.

The chain couples TRBV19 to TRBJ2-7; 9 bases align to TRBD1. This CDR3 contains 15 residues. With V trimmed by 8 bases and J by 0 bases, 8 bases remained unmatched. From germline, CDR1 is LNHDA and CDR2 SQIVND (reference sequence). The CDR3 is CASGLTGGLSYEQYF. The CDR3 DNA reads as TGTGCCAGTGGCCTTACAGGGGGCCTCTCCTACGAGCAGTACTTC.

This chain connects TRBV29-1 to TRBJ2-1; TRBD2 matches 7 bases. Trimming removed 3 bases from V and 4 bases from J; junction bases left unmatched: 3. CDR1 and CDR2 from the germline V gene are SQVTM and ANQGSEA. The CDR3 covers 13 residues. The CDR3 loop is CSVESSGYNEQFF. The CDR3 nucleotides read TGCAGCGTTGAGTCTAGCGGTTACAATGAGCAGTTCTTC.

CDR3 DNA: TGTGCCAGCAGCTACGGACAGGGCCGTGAAAAACTGTTTTTT. It is translated as CASSYGQGREKLFF. The V gene is TRBV2, the J gene TRBJ1-4; 8 bases line up with TRBD1. This CDR3 region has 14 residues. V lost 6 bases, J lost 7 bases, and 7 bases stayed unmatched. Germline V lookup: CDR1 SNHLY, CDR2 FYNNEI.

In the case of this clone: At one end the junction does not follow the germline gene, possibly because of a read error. The chain links TRBV2 to TRBJ2-1; 7 bases line up with TRBD1. CDR1 and CDR2 (germline): SNHLY, FYNNEI. The CDR3 spans 15 residues. CDR3 DNA: TGTGCCAGCAGTCCCAGGGGGACGGCTTCCAATGAGCAGCTCTTC. Its protein is CASSPRGTASNEQLF. The full variable domain, with the rest looked up from reference TRBV2 and TRBJ2-1, is EPEVTQTPSHQVTQMGQEVILRCVPISNHLYFYWYRQILGQKVEFLVSFYNNEISEKSEIFDDQFSVERPDGSNFTLKIRSTKLEDSAMYFCASSPRGTASNEQLFGPGTRLTVL.

This clone was seen just once. The chain is built from TRBV5-6 and TRBJ2-1; 9 nucleotides align to TRBD2. The CDR3 is made up of 14 amino acids. Trimming removed 6 bases from V and 9 bases from J; junction bases left unmatched: 10. Germline CDR1 reads SGHDT; CDR2 reads YYEEEE. The CDR3 coding sequence is TGTGCCAGCAAGGTGGCGGGAGGGCCTGGTGAGCAGTTCTTC. It encodes CASKVAGGPGEQFF.